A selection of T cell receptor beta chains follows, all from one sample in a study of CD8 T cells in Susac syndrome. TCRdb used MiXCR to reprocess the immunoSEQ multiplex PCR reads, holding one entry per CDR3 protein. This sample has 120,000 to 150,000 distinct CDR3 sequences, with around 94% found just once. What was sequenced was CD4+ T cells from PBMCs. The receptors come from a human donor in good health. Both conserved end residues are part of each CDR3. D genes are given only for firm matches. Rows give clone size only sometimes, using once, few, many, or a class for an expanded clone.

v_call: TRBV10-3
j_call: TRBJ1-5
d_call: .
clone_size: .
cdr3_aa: CASGSRNQPQHF
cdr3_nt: TGTGCCAGCGGATCCCGGAATCAGCCCCAGCATTTT

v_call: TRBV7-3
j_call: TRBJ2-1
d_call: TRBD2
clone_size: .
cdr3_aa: CASSLGLAGSNEQFF
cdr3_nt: TGTGCCAGCAGCCTCGGACTAGCGGGAAGCAATGAGCAGTTCTTC

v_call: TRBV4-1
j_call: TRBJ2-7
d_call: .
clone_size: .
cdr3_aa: CASSQGTDLSYEQYF
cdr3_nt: TGCGCCAGCAGCCAAGGGACAGACCTCTCCTACGAGCAGTACTTC

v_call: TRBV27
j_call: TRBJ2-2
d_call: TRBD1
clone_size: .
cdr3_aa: CASSSDREYTGELFF
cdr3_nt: TGTGCCAGCAGTTCGGACAGGGAGTACACCGGGGAGCTGTTTTTT

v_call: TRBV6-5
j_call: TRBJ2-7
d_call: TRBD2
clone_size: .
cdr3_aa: CASSYSGTSGSYEQYF
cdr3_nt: TGTGCCAGCAGTTACTCTGGGACTAGCGGCTCCTACGAGCAGTACTTC

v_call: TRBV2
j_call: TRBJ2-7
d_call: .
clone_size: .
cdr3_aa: CASSGTSGTPQYF
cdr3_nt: TGTGCCAGCAGTGGGACTTCCGGGACTCCCCAGTACTTC

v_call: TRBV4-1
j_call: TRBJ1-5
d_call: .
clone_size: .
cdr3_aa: CASSQDWGEWQSYQPQHF
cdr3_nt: TGCGCCAGCAGCCAAGATTGGGGCGAATGGCAGAGTTATCAGCCCCAGCATTTT

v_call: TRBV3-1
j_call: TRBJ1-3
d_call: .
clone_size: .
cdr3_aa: CASSQQRTRYRAGNTIYF
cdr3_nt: TGTGCCAGCAGCCAACAGCGGACCCGGTACAGGGCTGGAAACACCATATATTTT

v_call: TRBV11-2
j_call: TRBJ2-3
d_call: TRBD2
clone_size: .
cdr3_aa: CASSRGILAGVDTQYF
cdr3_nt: TGTGCCAGCAGCCGAGGGATACTAGCGGGAGTAGATACGCAGTATTTT

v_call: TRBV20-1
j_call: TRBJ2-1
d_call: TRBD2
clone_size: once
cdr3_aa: CSARVGTSPWDEQFF
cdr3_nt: TGCAGTGCTAGAGTGGGGACTAGCCCATGGGATGAGCAGTTCTTC

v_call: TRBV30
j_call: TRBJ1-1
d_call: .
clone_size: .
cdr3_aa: CAWSVGSGTEAFF
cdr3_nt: TGTGCCTGGAGTGTAGGGTCTGGCACTGAAGCTTTCTTT

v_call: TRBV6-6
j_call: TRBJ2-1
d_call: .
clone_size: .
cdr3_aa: CASSYSVYNEQFF
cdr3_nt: TGTGCCAGCAGTTACTCGGTTTACAATGAGCAGTTCTTC

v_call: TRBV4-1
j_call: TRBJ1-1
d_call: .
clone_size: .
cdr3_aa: CASSQDSKLTVQFEAFF
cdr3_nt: TGCGCCAGCAGCCAAGATTCTAAGTTGACAGTCCAATTTGAAGCTTTCTTT

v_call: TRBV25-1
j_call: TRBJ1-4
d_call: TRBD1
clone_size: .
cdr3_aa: CASSDSGQLNEKLFF
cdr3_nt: TGTGCCAGCAGTGATTCGGGACAGCTTAATGAAAAACTGTTTTTT

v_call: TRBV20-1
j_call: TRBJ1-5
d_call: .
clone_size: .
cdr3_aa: CSATPGRLVQPQHF
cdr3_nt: TGCAGTGCTACACCGGGACGTTTGGTTCAGCCCCAGCATTTT

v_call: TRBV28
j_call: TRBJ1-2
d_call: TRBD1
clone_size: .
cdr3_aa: CASGRDRGQGYTF
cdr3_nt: TGTGCCAGCGGCCGGGACAGGGGGCAGGGCTACACCTTC

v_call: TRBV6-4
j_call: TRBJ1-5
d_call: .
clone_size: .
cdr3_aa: CASAGGDNQPQHF
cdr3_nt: TGTGCCAGCGCCGGGGGCGATAACCAGCCCCAGCATTTT

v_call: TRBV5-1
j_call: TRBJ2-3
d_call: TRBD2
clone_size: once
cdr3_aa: CASSLGLAGSADTQYF
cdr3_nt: TGCGCCAGCAGCTTGGGACTAGCGGGAAGCGCAGATACGCAGTATTTT

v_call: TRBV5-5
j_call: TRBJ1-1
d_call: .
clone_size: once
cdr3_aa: CASEQMNTEAFF
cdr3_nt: TGTGCCAGCGAACAGATGAACACTGAAGCTTTCTTT

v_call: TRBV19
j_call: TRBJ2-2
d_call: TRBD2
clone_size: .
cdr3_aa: CATKGGRNWNSGELFF
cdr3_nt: TGTGCCACCAAAGGCGGGAGAAATTGGAACTCCGGGGAGCTGTTTTTT

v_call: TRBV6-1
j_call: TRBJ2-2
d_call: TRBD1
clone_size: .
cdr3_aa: CASSPGQGIGELFF
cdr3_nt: TGTGCCAGCAGCCCGGGACAGGGGATCGGGGAGCTGTTTTTT

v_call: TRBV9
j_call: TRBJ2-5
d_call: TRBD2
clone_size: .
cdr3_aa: CASSVGVAGPQETQYF
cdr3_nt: TGTGCCAGCAGCGTAGGGGTAGCGGGGCCTCAAGAGACCCAGTACTTC

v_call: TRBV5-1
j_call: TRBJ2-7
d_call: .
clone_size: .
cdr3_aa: CASSLASAREEQYF
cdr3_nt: TGCGCCAGCAGCTTGGCGTCAGCGCGGGAAGAGCAGTACTTC

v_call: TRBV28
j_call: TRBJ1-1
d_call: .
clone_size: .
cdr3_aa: CASSLGGLDTEAFF
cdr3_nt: TGTGCCAGCAGTTTAGGGGGGCTGGACACTGAAGCTTTCTTT

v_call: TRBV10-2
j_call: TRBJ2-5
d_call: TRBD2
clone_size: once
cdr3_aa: CASMPGGPGGTQYF
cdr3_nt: TGCGCCAGCATGCCGGGAGGGCCTGGAGGGACCCAGTACTTC

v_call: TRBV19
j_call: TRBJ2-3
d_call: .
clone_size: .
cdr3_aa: CASSISDTQYF
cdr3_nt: TGTGCCAGTAGTATATCGGATACGCAGTATTTT

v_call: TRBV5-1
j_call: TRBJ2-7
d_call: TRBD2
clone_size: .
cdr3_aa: CASSFGRESYEQYF
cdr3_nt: TGCGCCAGCAGCTTTGGGCGGGAGAGCTACGAGCAGTACTTC

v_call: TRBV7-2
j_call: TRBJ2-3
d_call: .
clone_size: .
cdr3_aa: CASSFDGKLTDTQYF
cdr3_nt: TGTGCCAGCAGCTTTGACGGTAAACTCACAGATACGCAGTATTTT

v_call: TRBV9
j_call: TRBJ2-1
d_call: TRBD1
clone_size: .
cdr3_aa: CASSIRTGNSEQFF
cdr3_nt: TGTGCCAGCAGCATTCGGACAGGGAATAGTGAGCAGTTCTTC

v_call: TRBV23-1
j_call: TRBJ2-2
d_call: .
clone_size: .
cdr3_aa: CASSQSDNTGELFF
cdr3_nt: TGCGCCAGCAGTCAATCGGACAACACCGGGGAGCTGTTTTTT

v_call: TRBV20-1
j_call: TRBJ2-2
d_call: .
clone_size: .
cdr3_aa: CSARPTRAGELFF
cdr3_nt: TGCAGTGCTAGGCCAACTAGGGCCGGGGAGCTGTTTTTT

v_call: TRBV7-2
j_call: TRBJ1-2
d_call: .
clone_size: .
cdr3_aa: CASSLYRIEYYGYTF
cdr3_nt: TGTGCCAGCAGCTTATACAGGATTGAGTACTATGGCTACACCTTC

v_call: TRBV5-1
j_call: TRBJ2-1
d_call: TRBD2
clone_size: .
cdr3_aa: CASSLSGLAGGEQFF
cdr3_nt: TGCGCCAGCAGCTTGTCGGGACTAGCGGGTGGTGAGCAGTTCTTC

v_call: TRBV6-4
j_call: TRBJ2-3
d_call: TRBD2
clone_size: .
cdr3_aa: CATGLASQSTDTQYF
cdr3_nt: TGTGCCACTGGACTAGCGTCACAAAGCACAGATACGCAGTATTTT

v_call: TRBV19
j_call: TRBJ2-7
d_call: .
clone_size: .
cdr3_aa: CASSISTGSSYEQYF
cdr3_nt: TGTGCCAGTAGTATTAGCACAGGCTCCTCCTACGAGCAGTACTTC

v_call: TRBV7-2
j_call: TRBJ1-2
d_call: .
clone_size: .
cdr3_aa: CASSLDYYDGNYGYTF
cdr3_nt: TGTGCCAGCAGCTTAGACTATTACGACGGCAACTATGGCTACACCTTC

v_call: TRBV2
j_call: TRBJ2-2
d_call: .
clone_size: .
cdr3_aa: CASSLSPRSRVVGELFF
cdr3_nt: TGTGCCAGCAGTTTAAGTCCTCGGTCTCGGGTGGTCGGGGAGCTGTTTTTT

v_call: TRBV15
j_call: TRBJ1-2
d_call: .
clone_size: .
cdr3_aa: CATSREQKNYGYTF
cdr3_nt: TGTGCCACCAGCAGGGAACAGAAGAACTATGGCTACACCTTC

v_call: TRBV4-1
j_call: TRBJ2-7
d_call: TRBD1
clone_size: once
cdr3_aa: CASRRWDRSYEQYF
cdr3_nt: TGCGCCAGCAGACGTTGGGACAGGTCGTACGAGCAGTACTTC

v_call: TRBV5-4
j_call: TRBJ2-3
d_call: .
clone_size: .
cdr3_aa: CASSPPGPLASTDTQYF
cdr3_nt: TGTGCCAGCAGCCCCCCGGGCCCTCTCGCTAGTACAGATACGCAGTATTTT

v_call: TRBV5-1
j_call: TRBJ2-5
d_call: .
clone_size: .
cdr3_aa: CASSLVRSGQETQYF
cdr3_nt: TGCGCCAGCAGCTTGGTCAGATCGGGCCAAGAGACCCAGTACTTC

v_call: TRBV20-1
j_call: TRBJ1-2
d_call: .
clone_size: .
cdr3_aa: CSANLQTSYGYTF
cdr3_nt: TGCAGTGCGAACCTACAGACCTCCTATGGCTACACCTTC

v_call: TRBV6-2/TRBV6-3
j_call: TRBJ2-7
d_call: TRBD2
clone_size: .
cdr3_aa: CASSYKREVYEQYF
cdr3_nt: TGTGCCAGCAGTTACAAGCGGGAGGTCTACGAGCAGTACTTC

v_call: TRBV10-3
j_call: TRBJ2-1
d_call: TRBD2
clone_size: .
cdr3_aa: CAISDRRESYNEQFF
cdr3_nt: TGTGCCATCAGTGACCGGCGGGAGTCCTACAATGAGCAGTTCTTC

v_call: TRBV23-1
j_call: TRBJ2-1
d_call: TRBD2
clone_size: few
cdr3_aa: CASSQSGRDLYNEQFF
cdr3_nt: TGCGCCAGCAGTCAATCCGGGAGGGACCTCTACAATGAGCAGTTCTTC

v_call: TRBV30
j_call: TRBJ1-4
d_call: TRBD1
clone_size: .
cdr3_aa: CASYGQGEREKLFF
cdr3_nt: TGTGCCTCCTACGGACAGGGGGAACGTGAAAAACTGTTTTTT

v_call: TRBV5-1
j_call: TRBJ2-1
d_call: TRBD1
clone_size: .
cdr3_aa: CASSRGTGVDEQFF
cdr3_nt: TGCGCCAGCAGTCGCGGGACAGGGGTGGATGAGCAGTTCTTC

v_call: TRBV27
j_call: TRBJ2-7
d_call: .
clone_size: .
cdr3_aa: CASSLSGQSYEQYF
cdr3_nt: TGTGCCAGCAGTTTATCAGGACAATCCTACGAGCAGTACTTC

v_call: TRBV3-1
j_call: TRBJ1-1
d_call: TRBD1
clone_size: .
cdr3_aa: CASSPFGQVTEASF
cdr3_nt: TGTGCCAGCAGCCCTTTTGGACAGGTCACTGAAGCTTCCTTT